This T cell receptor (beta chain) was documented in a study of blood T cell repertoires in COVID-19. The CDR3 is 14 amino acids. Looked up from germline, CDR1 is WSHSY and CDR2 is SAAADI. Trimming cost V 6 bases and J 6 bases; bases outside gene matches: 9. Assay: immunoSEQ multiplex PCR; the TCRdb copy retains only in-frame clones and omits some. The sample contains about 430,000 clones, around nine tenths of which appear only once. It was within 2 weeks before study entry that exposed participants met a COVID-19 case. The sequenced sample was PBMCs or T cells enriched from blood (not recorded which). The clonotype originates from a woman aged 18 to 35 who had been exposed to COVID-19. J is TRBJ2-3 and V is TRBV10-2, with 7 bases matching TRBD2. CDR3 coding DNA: TGCGCCAGCAGAGGAGCGGGGATTTTGGATACGCAGTATTTT. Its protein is CASRGAGILDTQYF.